This T cell receptor beta chain comes out of a study of blood T cells in healthy people across ages. Study-level information: Per two T cells, template switching captured roughly one barcoded beta molecule.

Primers used in a second PCR of about 7 to 12 cycles were a sample-barcoded 5' primer and a J-beta primer mix. A tag from a template-switch adaptor with 12 random nucleotides marked each cDNA molecule. TCRdb itself ran the 5' RACE reads through MiXCR, one entry per CDR3 protein. The sample records over 500,000 distinct CDR3 sequences, approximately 52% being singletons. Study results and limitations: Versus aged donors, long-lived donors had higher diversity and more naive CD4+ cells.

CDR1 is DFQATT and CDR2 is SNEGSKA in the germline V gene (reference sequence). The CDR3 runs to 15 residues. Trimming removed 3 bases from V and 11 bases from J, with 23 bases in between. Regarding this clonotype: Its antigen is currently unknown.

Samples had at least 6 million PBMCs isolated from them. The sample comprised blood. The TCR was taken from a woman of 80 years or more in good health. V and J are TRBV20-1 and TRBJ2-4; D is uncertain. This CDR3 reads CSASPSSSLRLFQYF. The CDR3 nucleotides are TGCAGTGCTAGCCCCAGTTCGAGCTTACGACTCTTTCAGTACTTC.